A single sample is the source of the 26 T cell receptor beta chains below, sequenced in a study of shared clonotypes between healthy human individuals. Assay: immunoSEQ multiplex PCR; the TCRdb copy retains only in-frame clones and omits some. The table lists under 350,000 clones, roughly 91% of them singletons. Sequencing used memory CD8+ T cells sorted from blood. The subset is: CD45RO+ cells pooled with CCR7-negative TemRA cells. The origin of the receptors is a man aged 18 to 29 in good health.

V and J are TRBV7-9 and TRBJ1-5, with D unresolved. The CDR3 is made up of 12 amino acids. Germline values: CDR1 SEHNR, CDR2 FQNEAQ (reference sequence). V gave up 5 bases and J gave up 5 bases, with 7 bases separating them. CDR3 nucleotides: TGTGCCAGCAGCGATGAGTATCAGCCCCAGCATTTT. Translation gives CASSDEYQPQHF.

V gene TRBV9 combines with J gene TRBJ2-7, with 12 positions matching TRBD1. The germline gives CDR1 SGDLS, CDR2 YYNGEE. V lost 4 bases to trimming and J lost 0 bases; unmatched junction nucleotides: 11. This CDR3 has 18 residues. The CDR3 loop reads CASSQVPGQGASSYEQYF. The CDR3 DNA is TGTGCCAGCAGCCAAGTCCCGGGACAGGGGGCGAGCTCCTACGAGCAGTACTTC. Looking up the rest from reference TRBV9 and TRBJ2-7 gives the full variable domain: DSGVTQTPKHLITATGQRVTLRCSPRSGDLSVYWYQQSLDQGLQFLIQYYNGEERAKGNILERFSAQQFPDLHSELNLSSLELGDSALYFCASSQVPGQGASSYEQYFGPGTRLTVT.

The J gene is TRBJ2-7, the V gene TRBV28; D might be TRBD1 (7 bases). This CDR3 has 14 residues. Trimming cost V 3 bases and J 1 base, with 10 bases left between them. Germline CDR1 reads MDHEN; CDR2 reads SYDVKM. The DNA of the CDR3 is TGTGCCAGCAGTTTTCCAGGGGGGTCCTACGAGCAGTACTTC. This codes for CASSFPGGSYEQYF.

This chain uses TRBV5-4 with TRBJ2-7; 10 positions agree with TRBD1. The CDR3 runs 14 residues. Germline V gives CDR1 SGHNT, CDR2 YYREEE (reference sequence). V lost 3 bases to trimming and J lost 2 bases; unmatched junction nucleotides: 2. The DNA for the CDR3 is TGTGCCAGCAGCTGGGACAGGGGAACCTACGAGCAGTACTTC. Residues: CASSWDRGTYEQYF.

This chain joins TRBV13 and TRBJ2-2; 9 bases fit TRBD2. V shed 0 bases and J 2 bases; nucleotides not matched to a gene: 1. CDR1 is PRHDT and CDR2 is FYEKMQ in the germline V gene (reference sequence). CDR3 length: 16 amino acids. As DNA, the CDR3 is TGTGCCAGCAGCTTAGGCCTAGCGGGAAACACCGGGGAGCTGTTTTTT. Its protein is CASSLGLAGNTGELFF. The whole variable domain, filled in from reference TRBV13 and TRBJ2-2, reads AAGVIQSPRHLIKEKRETATLKCYPIPRHDTVYWYQQGPGQDPQFLISFYEKMQSDKGSIPDRFSAQQFSDYHSELNMSSLELGDSALYFCASSLGLAGNTGELFFGEGSRLTVL.

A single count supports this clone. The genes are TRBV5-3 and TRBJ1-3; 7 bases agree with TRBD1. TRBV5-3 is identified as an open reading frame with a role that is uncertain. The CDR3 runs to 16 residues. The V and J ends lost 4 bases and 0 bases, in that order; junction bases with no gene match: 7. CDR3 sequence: CARSPGTAISGNTIYF. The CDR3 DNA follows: TGTGCCAGAAGCCCCGGGACAGCCATCTCTGGAAACACCATATATTTT.

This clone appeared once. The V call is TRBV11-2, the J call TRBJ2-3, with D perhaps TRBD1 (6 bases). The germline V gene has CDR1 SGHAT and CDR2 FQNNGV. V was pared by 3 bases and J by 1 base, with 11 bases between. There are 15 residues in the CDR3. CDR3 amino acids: CASSLNRVRTDTQYF. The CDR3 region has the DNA TGTGCCAGCAGCTTGAACAGGGTCCGCACAGATACGCAGTATTTT.

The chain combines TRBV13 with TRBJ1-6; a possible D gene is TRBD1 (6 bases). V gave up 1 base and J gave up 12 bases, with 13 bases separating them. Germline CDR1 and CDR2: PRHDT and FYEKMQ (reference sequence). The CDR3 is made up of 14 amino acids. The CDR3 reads CASSLATGSKPLHF. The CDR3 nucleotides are TGTGCCAGCAGCTTAGCAACAGGGAGCAAACCCCTCCACTTT.

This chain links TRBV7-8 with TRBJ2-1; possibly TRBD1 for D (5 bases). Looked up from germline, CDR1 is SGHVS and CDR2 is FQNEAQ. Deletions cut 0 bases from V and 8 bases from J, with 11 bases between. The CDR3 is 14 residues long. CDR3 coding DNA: TGTGCCAGCAGCTTAGCTCAGGGATGGGATGAGCAGTTCTTC. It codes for CASSLAQGWDEQFF.

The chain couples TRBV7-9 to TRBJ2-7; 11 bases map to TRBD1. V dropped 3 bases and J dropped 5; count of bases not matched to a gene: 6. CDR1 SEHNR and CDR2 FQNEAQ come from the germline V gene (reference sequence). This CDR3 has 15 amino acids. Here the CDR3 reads CASSLGTGGRNEQYF. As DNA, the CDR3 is TGTGCCAGCAGCTTGGGGACAGGGGGAAGGAACGAGCAGTACTTC.

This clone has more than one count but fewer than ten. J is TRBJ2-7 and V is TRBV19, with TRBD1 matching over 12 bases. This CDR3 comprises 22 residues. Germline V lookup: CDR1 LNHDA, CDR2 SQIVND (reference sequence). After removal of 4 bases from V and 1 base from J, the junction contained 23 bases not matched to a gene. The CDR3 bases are TGTGCCAGTAGTACGAATCTTGGGACAGGGGGCTTTGGCAGCGGGGTATCCTACGAGCAGTACTTC. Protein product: CASSTNLGTGGFGSGVSYEQYF.

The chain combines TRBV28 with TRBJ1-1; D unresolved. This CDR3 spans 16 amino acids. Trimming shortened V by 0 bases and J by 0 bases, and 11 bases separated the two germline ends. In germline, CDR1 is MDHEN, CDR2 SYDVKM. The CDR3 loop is CASSLWDGGMNTEAFF. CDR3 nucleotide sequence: TGTGCCAGCAGTTTATGGGACGGTGGTATGAACACTGAAGCTTTCTTT. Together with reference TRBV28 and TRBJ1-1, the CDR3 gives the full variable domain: DVKVTQSSRYLVKRTGEKVFLECVQDMDHENMFWYRQDPGLGLRLIYFSYDVKMKEKGDIPEGYSVSREKKERFSLILESASTNQTSMYLCASSLWDGGMNTEAFFGQGTRLTVV.

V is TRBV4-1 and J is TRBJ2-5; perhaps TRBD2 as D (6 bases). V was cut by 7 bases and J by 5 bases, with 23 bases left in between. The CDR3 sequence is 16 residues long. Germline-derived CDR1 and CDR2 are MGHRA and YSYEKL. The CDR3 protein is CASTTGVEVGRETQYF. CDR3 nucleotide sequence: TGCGCCAGCACTACAGGTGTAGAAGTGGGGAGGGAGACCCAGTACTTC.

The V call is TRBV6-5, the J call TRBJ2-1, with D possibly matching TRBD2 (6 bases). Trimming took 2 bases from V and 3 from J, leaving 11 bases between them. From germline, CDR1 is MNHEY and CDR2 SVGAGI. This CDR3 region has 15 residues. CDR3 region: CASSYLQEGYNEQFF. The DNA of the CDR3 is TGTGCCAGCAGTTACCTACAGGAGGGCTACAATGAGCAGTTCTTC.

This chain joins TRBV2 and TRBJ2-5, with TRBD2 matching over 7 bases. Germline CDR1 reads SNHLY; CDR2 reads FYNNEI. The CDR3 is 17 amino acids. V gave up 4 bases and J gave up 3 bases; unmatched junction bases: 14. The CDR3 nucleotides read TGTGCCAGCAGTGTCCTAACTAGCGAAAGGGGTAAAGAGACCCAGTACTTC. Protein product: CASSVLTSERGKETQYF.

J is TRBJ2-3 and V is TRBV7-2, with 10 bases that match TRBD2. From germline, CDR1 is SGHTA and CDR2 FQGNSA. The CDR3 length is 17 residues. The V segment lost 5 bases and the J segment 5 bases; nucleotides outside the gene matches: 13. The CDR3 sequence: CASSLMFSGRIQDTQYF. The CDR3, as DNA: TGTGCCAGCAGCCTCATGTTTAGCGGGAGGATTCAAGATACGCAGTATTTT.

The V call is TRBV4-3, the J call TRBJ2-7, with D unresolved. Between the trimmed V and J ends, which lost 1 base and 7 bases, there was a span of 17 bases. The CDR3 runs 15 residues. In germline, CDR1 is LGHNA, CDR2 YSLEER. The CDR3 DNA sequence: TGCGCCAGCAGCCAAGTAGCAGCTTCCTCGTTTGAGCAGTACTTC. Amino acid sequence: CASSQVAASSFEQYF.

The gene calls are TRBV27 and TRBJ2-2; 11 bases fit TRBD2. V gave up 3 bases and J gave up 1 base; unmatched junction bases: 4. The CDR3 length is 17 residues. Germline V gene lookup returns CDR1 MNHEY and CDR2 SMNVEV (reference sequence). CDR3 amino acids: CASSFLAGGLNTGELFF. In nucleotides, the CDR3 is TGTGCCAGCAGTTTCCTAGCGGGGGGTCTGAACACCGGGGAGCTGTTTTTT.

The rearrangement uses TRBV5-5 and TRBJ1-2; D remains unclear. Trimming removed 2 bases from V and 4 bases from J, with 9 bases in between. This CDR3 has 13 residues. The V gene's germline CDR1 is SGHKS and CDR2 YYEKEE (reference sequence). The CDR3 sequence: CASSFLESYGYTF. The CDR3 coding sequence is TGTGCCAGCAGCTTTCTGGAGAGCTATGGCTACACCTTC. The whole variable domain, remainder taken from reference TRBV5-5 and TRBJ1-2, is DAGVTQSPTHLIKTRGQQVTLRCSPISGHKSVSWYQQVLGQGPQFIFQYYEKEERGRGNFPDRFSARQFPNYSSELNVNALLLGDSALYLCASSFLESYGYTFGSGTRLTVV.

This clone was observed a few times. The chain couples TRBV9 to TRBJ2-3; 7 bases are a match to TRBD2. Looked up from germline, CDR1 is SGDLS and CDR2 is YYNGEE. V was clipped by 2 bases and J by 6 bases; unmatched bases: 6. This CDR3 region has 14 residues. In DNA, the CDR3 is TGTGCCAGCAGCGTGAGCGGGAAAATGGATACGCAGTATTTT. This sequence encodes CASSVSGKMDTQYF.

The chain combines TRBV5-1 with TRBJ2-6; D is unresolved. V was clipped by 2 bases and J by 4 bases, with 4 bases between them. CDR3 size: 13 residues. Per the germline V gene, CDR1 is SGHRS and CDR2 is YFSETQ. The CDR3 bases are TGCGCCAGCAGCTTCAAAGGGGCCAACGTCCTGACTTTC. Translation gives CASSFKGANVLTF.

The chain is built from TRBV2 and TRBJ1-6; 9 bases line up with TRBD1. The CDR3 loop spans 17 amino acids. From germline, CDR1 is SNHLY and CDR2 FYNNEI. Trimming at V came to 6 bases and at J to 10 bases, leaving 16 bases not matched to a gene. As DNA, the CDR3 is TGTGCCAGCAGGGACCTTACACAGGGGGCAGTAGGATCACCCCTCCACTTT. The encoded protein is CASRDLTQGAVGSPLHF.

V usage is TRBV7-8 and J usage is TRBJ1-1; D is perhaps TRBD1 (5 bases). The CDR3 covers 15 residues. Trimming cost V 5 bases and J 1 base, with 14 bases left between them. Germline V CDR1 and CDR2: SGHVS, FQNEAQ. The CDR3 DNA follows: TGTGCCAGCAGCGCCCAAGCCGGGACGAACACTGAAGCTTTCTTT. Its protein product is CASSAQAGTNTEAFF. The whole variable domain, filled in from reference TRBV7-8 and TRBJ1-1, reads GAGVSQSPRYKVAKRGQDVALRCDPISGHVSLFWYQQALGQGPEFLTYFQNEAQLDKSGLPSDRFFAERPEGSVSTLKIQRTQQEDSAVYLCASSAQAGTNTEAFFGQGTRLTVV.

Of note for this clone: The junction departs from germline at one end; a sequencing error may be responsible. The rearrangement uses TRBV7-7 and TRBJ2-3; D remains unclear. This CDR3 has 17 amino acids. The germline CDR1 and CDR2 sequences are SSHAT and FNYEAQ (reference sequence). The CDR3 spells CASSQSPGHSNTDTQYF. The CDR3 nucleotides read TGTGCTAGCAGCCAATCCCCCGGGCATTCCAACACAGATACGCAGTATTTT.

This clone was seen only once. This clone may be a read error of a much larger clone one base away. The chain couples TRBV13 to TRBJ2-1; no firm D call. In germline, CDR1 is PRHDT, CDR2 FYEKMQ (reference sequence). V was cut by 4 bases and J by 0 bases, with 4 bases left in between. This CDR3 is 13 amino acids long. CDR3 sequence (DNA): TGTGCCAGCAGCTGGAGCTCCTACAATGAGCAGTTCTTC. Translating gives CASSWSSYNEQFF.

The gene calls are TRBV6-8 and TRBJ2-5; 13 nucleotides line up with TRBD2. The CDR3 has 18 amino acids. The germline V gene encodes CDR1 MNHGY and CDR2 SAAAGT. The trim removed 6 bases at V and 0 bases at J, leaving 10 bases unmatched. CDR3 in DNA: TGTGCCAGCAGCCGGATTGAGACTAGCGGGGGGTACCAAGAGACCCAGTACTTC. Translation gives CASSRIETSGGYQETQYF.